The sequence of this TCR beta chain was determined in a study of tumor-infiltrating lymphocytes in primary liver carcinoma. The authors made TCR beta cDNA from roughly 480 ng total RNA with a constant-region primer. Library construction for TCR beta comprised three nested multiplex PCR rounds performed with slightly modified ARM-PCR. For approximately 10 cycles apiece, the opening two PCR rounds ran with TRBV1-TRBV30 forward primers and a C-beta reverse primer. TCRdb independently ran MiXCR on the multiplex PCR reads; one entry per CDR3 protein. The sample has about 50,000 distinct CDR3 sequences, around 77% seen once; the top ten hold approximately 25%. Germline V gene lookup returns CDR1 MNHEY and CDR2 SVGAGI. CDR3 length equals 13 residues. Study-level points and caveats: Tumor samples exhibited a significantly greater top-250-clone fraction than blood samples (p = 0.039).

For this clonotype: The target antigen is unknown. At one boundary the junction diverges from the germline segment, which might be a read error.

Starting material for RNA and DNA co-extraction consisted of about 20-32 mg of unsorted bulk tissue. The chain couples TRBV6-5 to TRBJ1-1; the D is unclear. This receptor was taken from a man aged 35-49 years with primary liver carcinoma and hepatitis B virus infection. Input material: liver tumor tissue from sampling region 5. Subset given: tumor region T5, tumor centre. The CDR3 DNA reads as TGTGCCAGCAGGTGGACTGTGAACACTGGAGCTTTCTTT. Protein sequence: CASRWTVNTGAFF.